The TCR beta chain described here comes from a study of cytomegalovirus exposure and HLA in healthy donors. Study-wide findings and caveats: It was likely that a cluster of highly shared sequence variants was a sequencing artifact. Within a later analysis, the majority of CMV-associated TCR beta chains appeared HLA-restricted.

About this clone itself: Its matching antigen is unknown.

PCR was performed using 60 Vbeta and 13 Jbeta primers. Repertoires were generated with immunoSEQ multiplex PCR, while TCRdb's copy carries only in-frame clones and drops some. The sample lists about 200,000 clones; 12% were seen once. CDR3 length: 12 residues. Germline V gene sequence: CDR1 GTSNPN, CDR2 SVGIG (reference sequence). V lost 7 bases, J lost 3 bases, and 3 bases stayed unmatched. The material sequenced was PBMCs. The receptor was derived from a man aged 50 or older in good health and CMV-seropositive. This chain uses TRBV30 with TRBJ1-3, with 7 nucleotides matching TRBD1. The CDR3 reads CASTGVGNTIYF. CDR3 nucleotides: TGTGCCTCAACAGGGGTTGGAAACACCATATATTTT.